This passage covers 5 T cell receptor beta chains from one sample sequenced in a study of T cells in Graves' hyperthyroidism and ophthalmopathy. Researchers amplified the TCR beta CDR3 regions from RNA transcripts. TCR CDR3 regions were first amplified by RT-PCR with HTBI primers. In TCRdb, the multiplex PCR reads were re-called with MiXCR into one record per CDR3 protein. This table has some 650,000 distinct CDR3 sequences, about a sixth appearing once. Sequenced sample: blood. The receptors derive from a woman aged 40 to 50 with Graves' ophthalmopathy.

This clonotype was detected many times. The rearrangement joins TRBV20-1 to TRBJ2-7; 10 bases are shared with TRBD2. Germline assignment: CDR1 DFQATT and CDR2 SNEGSKA (reference sequence). The junction had 4 bases not matched to a gene; V was cut back by 4 bases and J by 4 bases. The CDR3 has 13 residues. The CDR3, as DNA: TGCAGTGCTATGCTAGCGGGAGTGTACGAGCAGTACTTC. It encodes CSAMLAGVYEQYF.

This clonotype was seen repeatedly, ten times or more. The gene calls are TRBV9 and TRBJ2-1; D is unclear. Trimming stripped 0 bases from V and 8 bases from J, with 9 bases between. The germline CDR1 and CDR2 sequences are SGDLS and YYNGEE. This CDR3 comprises 13 residues. The CDR3 nucleotides read TGTGCCAGCAGCGTAGAAATCTCTTATGAGCAGTTCTTC. Its translation is CASSVEISYEQFF.

This clonotype was seen many times. The chain carries TRBV2 and TRBJ2-7; D may be TRBD2 (6 bases). Germline assignment: CDR1 SNHLY and CDR2 FYNNEI. V lost 4 bases to trimming and J lost 3 bases, with 10 bases between them. This CDR3 is 13 amino acids long. CDR3 DNA: TGTGCCAGCAGTGCGGGACTGCACTACGAGCAGTACTTC. It codes for CASSAGLHYEQYF.

This clonotype was seen many times. The genes are TRBV28 and TRBJ1-1; 7 nucleotides match TRBD1. After removal of 6 bases from V and 2 bases from J, the junction contained 12 bases not matched to a gene. This CDR3 has 16 amino acids. The germline gives CDR1 MDHEN, CDR2 SYDVKM. DNA of the CDR3: TGTGCCAGCAGCACCAAACCAGGGGGAGGCAACACTGAAGCTTTCTTT. Translating gives CASSTKPGGGNTEAFF.

This clonotype was recorded at least ten times. The chain employs TRBV29-1 and TRBJ2-7, with D maybe TRBD1 (5 bases). The CDR3 loop spans 12 amino acids. Between the trimmed V and J ends, which lost 6 bases and 0 bases, there was a span of 9 bases. From germline, CDR1 is SQVTM and CDR2 ANQGSEA. DNA of the CDR3: TGCAGCGTGGCAGGGAACTCCTACGAGCAGTACTTC. This sequence encodes CSVAGNSYEQYF.